Listed below are T cell receptor beta chains from one sample, sequenced in a study of cytomegalovirus exposure and HLA in healthy donors. Data came from immunoSEQ multiplex PCR; TCRdb stores just in-frame clones and leaves some out. This sample has about 120,000 clones, with 75% to 80% found just once. Sequenced material: PBMCs. The receptors originated from a woman aged 25-40 years in good health and CMV-seropositive. The CDR3 runs from the conserved cysteine through the conserved F or W. The D gene is left open where the match is weak. Expanded clones get a size class; other rows say once, few or many, or leave the size out.

j_gene: TRBJ2-3
abundance: NA
d_gene: NA
v_gene: TRBV13
CDR3aa: CASSLGVLRDTDTQYF
CDR3nt: TGTGCCAGCAGCCTCGGGGTTTTGAGGGACACAGATACGCAGTATTTT

j_gene: TRBJ2-1
abundance: NA
d_gene: NA
v_gene: TRBV5-6
CDR3aa: CASSLFGAGLRNEQFF
CDR3nt: TGTGCCAGCAGCTTGTTTGGGGCAGGTCTTAGGAATGAGCAGTTCTTC

j_gene: TRBJ1-2
abundance: NA
d_gene: NA
v_gene: TRBV21-1
CDR3aa: CASTPSYTF
CDR3nt: TGTGCCAGCACCCCTAGCTACACCTTC

j_gene: TRBJ2-2
abundance: NA
d_gene: TRBD2
v_gene: TRBV11-1
CDR3aa: CASSPAGTSGGARTGELFF
CDR3nt: TGTGCCAGCAGCCCTGCGGGGACTAGCGGGGGGGCGCGGACCGGGGAGCTGTTTTTT

j_gene: TRBJ1-3
abundance: few
d_gene: NA
v_gene: TRBV6-6
CDR3aa: CASSHSRGATGNTIYF
CDR3nt: TGTGCCAGCAGTCACTCCCGAGGTGCAACTGGAAACACCATATATTTT

j_gene: TRBJ2-3
abundance: NA
d_gene: TRBD1
v_gene: TRBV5-4
CDR3aa: CASSLVGTGLTDTQYF
CDR3nt: TGTGCCAGCAGCTTGGTAGGGACAGGCCTCACAGATACGCAGTATTTT

j_gene: TRBJ1-2
abundance: few
d_gene: NA
v_gene: TRBV21-1
CDR3aa: CASSKGTAVNYGYTF
CDR3nt: TGTGCCAGCAGCAAGGGGACAGCGGTAAACTATGGCTACACCTTC

j_gene: TRBJ1-5
abundance: NA
d_gene: TRBD1
v_gene: TRBV13
CDR3aa: CATSDRGTGNQPQHF
CDR3nt: TGTGCCACCTCAGACAGGGGGACCGGCAATCAGCCCCAGCATTTT

j_gene: TRBJ2-1
abundance: NA
d_gene: NA
v_gene: TRBV29-1
CDR3aa: CSVEGLEESSYNEQFF
CDR3nt: TGCAGCGTTGAGGGGTTGGAGGAGAGCTCCTACAATGAGCAGTTCTTC

j_gene: TRBJ2-2
abundance: NA
d_gene: NA
v_gene: TRBV6-6
CDR3aa: CASSSLAGARTGELFF
CDR3nt: TGTGCCAGCAGTTCTCTGGCGGGGGCCCGGACCGGGGAGCTGTTTTTT

j_gene: TRBJ1-4
abundance: NA
d_gene: NA
v_gene: TRBV4-1
CDR3aa: CASSQGPAIITVNEKLFF
CDR3nt: TGCGCCAGCAGCCAAGGTCCTGCTATTATAACAGTTAATGAAAAACTGTTTTTT

j_gene: TRBJ2-1
abundance: NA
d_gene: TRBD1
v_gene: TRBV5-4
CDR3aa: CASSSTRLGQGAYNEQFF
CDR3nt: TGTGCCAGCAGCTCCACCCGTTTAGGACAGGGAGCCTACAATGAGCAGTTCTTC

j_gene: TRBJ2-1
abundance: NA
d_gene: NA
v_gene: TRBV2
CDR3aa: CASENRAQSYNEQFF
CDR3nt: TGTGCCAGTGAAAACAGGGCGCAATCCTACAATGAGCAGTTCTTC

j_gene: TRBJ2-1
abundance: NA
d_gene: NA
v_gene: TRBV7-6
CDR3aa: CASSPASMDVGRRGSSYNEQFF
CDR3nt: TGTGCCAGCAGCCCAGCTTCTATGGATGTTGGGCGAAGGGGTAGCTCCTACAATGAGCAGTTCTTC

j_gene: TRBJ1-5
abundance: NA
d_gene: TRBD1
v_gene: TRBV19
CDR3aa: CASSPRTGGTGGGSNQPQHF
CDR3nt: TGTGCCAGTAGCCCCAGGACAGGGGGGACAGGGGGCGGAAGCAATCAGCCCCAGCATTTT

j_gene: TRBJ2-7
abundance: NA
d_gene: NA
v_gene: TRBV28
CDR3aa: CASRRTSYEQYF
CDR3nt: TGTGCCAGCAGACGCACTAGTTACGAGCAGTACTTC

j_gene: TRBJ2-5
abundance: NA
d_gene: NA
v_gene: TRBV7-2
CDR3aa: CASSLAYAAETQYF
CDR3nt: TGTGCCAGCAGCTTAGCTTATGCGGCAGAGACCCAGTACTTC

j_gene: TRBJ2-7
abundance: NA
d_gene: NA
v_gene: TRBV16
CDR3aa: CASSQVRQDLQYF
CDR3nt: TGTGCCAGCAGCCAAGTCCGACAAGATCTGCAGTACTTC

j_gene: TRBJ1-1
abundance: NA
d_gene: NA
v_gene: TRBV7-2
CDR3aa: CASSLQGNTEAFF
CDR3nt: TGTGCCAGCAGCTTACAGGGGAACACTGAAGCTTTCTTT

j_gene: TRBJ2-1
abundance: NA
d_gene: TRBD2
v_gene: TRBV4-1
CDR3aa: CASSHVAGGRFF
CDR3nt: TGCGCCAGCAGCCACGTAGCGGGGGGGCGGTTCTTC

j_gene: TRBJ2-7
abundance: NA
d_gene: NA
v_gene: TRBV4-3
CDR3aa: CASSQESGYSYEQYF
CDR3nt: TGCGCCAGCAGCCAAGAGTCAGGGTACTCCTACGAGCAGTACTTC

j_gene: TRBJ2-7
abundance: NA
d_gene: NA
v_gene: TRBV21-1
CDR3aa: CASSLGQSYEQYF
CDR3nt: TGTGCCAGCAGCCTGGGACAGTCCTACGAGCAGTACTTC

j_gene: TRBJ1-2
abundance: NA
d_gene: NA
v_gene: TRBV6-1
CDR3aa: CASSWLTGSNYGYTF
CDR3nt: TGTGCCAGCAGTTGGTTGACAGGTTCGAACTATGGCTACACCTTC

j_gene: TRBJ1-4
abundance: NA
d_gene: TRBD1
v_gene: TRBV7-2
CDR3aa: CASSPAPGQGNEKLFF
CDR3nt: TGTGCCAGCAGCCCGGCACCGGGACAGGGAAATGAAAAACTGTTTTTT

j_gene: TRBJ2-5
abundance: NA
d_gene: TRBD2
v_gene: TRBV7-2
CDR3aa: CASSSPYSLAGGRETQYF
CDR3nt: TGTGCCAGCAGCTCCCCTTACTCCCTAGCGGGGGGGCGGGAGACCCAGTACTTC

j_gene: TRBJ2-3
abundance: NA
d_gene: NA
v_gene: TRBV5-6
CDR3aa: CASSLVGVSTDTQYF
CDR3nt: TGTGCCAGCAGCCTGGTCGGGGTTTCAACAGATACGCAGTATTTT

j_gene: TRBJ1-5
abundance: NA
d_gene: NA
v_gene: TRBV19
CDR3aa: CASNLQGQSSTQHF
CDR3nt: TGTGCCAGTAATCTACAGGGTCAGTCCTCGACCCAGCATTTT

j_gene: TRBJ1-3
abundance: NA
d_gene: NA
v_gene: TRBV7-6
CDR3aa: CASSDPRASGNTIYF
CDR3nt: TGTGCCAGCAGCGATCCCAGAGCGTCTGGAAACACCATATATTTT

j_gene: TRBJ1-1
abundance: NA
d_gene: NA
v_gene: TRBV4-2
CDR3aa: CASSQEGENTEAFF
CDR3nt: TGTGCCAGCAGCCAAGAGGGCGAAAACACTGAAGCTTTCTTT

j_gene: TRBJ2-2
abundance: NA
d_gene: NA
v_gene: TRBV19
CDR3aa: CASTSMGHPATGELFF
CDR3nt: TGTGCCAGTACCTCCATGGGGCACCCAGCCACCGGGGAGCTGTTTTTT

j_gene: TRBJ1-4
abundance: NA
d_gene: NA
v_gene: TRBV29-1
CDR3aa: CSAGGVEGGDEKLFF
CDR3nt: TGCAGCGCTGGGGGGGTAGAGGGGGGGGATGAAAAACTGTTTTTT

j_gene: TRBJ2-3
abundance: NA
d_gene: NA
v_gene: TRBV9
CDR3aa: CASSVAGFPTDTQYF
CDR3nt: TGTGCCAGCAGCGTAGCCGGGTTTCCCACAGATACGCAGTATTTT

j_gene: TRBJ2-1
abundance: NA
d_gene: NA
v_gene: TRBV7-8
CDR3aa: CASSLAHGRGEQFF
CDR3nt: TGTGCCAGCAGCTTAGCTCATGGGCGGGGCGAGCAGTTCTTC

j_gene: TRBJ1-4
abundance: NA
d_gene: NA
v_gene: TRBV30
CDR3aa: CAWSGREKLFF
CDR3nt: TGTGCCTGGAGTGGCAGGGAAAAACTGTTTTTT

j_gene: TRBJ2-7
abundance: NA
d_gene: TRBD1
v_gene: TRBV6-1
CDR3aa: CANPGTGGQLNEQYF
CDR3nt: TGTGCCAACCCCGGGACAGGGGGCCAGTTGAACGAGCAGTACTTC

j_gene: TRBJ1-2
abundance: NA
d_gene: TRBD1
v_gene: TRBV19
CDR3aa: CASSIYISQGFNGYTF
CDR3nt: TGTGCCAGTAGTATCTACATTTCACAGGGGTTTAATGGCTACACCTTC

j_gene: TRBJ1-6
abundance: NA
d_gene: NA
v_gene: TRBV5-1
CDR3aa: CASSLSHRDNSPLHF
CDR3nt: TGCGCCAGCAGCTTGAGTCACAGAGATAATTCACCCCTCCACTTT

j_gene: TRBJ1-1
abundance: NA
d_gene: NA
v_gene: TRBV7-2
CDR3aa: CASSLDREAFF
CDR3nt: TGTGCCAGCAGCTTAGACCGGGAAGCTTTCTTT

j_gene: TRBJ1-6
abundance: NA
d_gene: NA
v_gene: TRBV5-1
CDR3aa: CASRQNNSPLHF
CDR3nt: TGCGCCAGCAGACAGAATAATTCACCCCTCCACTTT

j_gene: TRBJ2-3
abundance: NA
d_gene: NA
v_gene: TRBV5-1
CDR3aa: CASSPTTGGDTQYF
CDR3nt: TGCGCCAGCAGCCCTACAACCGGCGGGGATACGCAGTATTTT

j_gene: TRBJ1-6
abundance: NA
d_gene: NA
v_gene: TRBV7-2
CDR3aa: CASSSQQGGNSPLHF
CDR3nt: TGTGCCAGCAGCTCCCAACAGGGTGGTAATTCACCCCTCCACTTT

j_gene: TRBJ2-7
abundance: NA
d_gene: NA
v_gene: TRBV7-2
CDR3aa: CASSFAEGGEQYF
CDR3nt: TGTGCCAGCAGCTTCGCAGAGGGAGGAGAGCAGTACTTC

j_gene: TRBJ1-2
abundance: NA
d_gene: NA
v_gene: TRBV9
CDR3aa: CASSVPGAGGYTF
CDR3nt: TGTGCCAGCAGCGTGCCAGGGGCAGGTGGCTACACCTTC

j_gene: TRBJ2-5
abundance: NA
d_gene: TRBD1
v_gene: TRBV19
CDR3aa: CASSFGTGRGRGQETQYF
CDR3nt: TGTGCCAGTAGTTTCGGGACAGGGAGGGGGAGGGGCCAAGAGACCCAGTACTTC

j_gene: TRBJ2-1
abundance: NA
d_gene: TRBD2
v_gene: TRBV5-6
CDR3aa: CASSLLTSGGFSSYNEQFF
CDR3nt: TGTGCCAGCAGCTTGCTAACTAGCGGGGGGTTTAGCTCCTACAATGAGCAGTTCTTC

j_gene: TRBJ1-1
abundance: NA
d_gene: NA
v_gene: TRBV2
CDR3aa: CASRFQGRTEAFF
CDR3nt: TGTGCCAGCAGGTTCCAGGGAAGGACTGAAGCTTTCTTT

j_gene: TRBJ1-4
abundance: NA
d_gene: NA
v_gene: TRBV9
CDR3aa: CASSVSGNSNEKLFF
CDR3nt: TGTGCCAGCAGCGTAAGCGGGAATTCGAATGAAAAACTGTTTTTT